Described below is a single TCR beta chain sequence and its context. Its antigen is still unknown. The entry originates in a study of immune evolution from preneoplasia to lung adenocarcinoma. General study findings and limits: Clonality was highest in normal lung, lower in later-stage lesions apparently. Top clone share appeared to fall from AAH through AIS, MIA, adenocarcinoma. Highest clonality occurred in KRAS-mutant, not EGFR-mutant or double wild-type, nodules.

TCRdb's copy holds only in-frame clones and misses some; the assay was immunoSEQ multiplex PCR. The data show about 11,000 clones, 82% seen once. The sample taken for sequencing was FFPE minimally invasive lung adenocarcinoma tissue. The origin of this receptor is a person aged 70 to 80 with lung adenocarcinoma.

For the CDR3, the DNA is TGTGCCAGCAGCGTAGGGGACGGTTCTGGAAACACCATATATTTT. It is translated as CASSVGDGSGNTIYF. The gene calls are TRBV9 and TRBJ1-3; D might be TRBD1 (5 bases). Germline CDR1 is SGDLS and CDR2 is YYNGEE. CDR3 length: 15 amino acids. The germline V and J ends were trimmed by 0 bases and 1 base, with 8 bases remaining between them.